These 29 T cell receptor beta chains were all obtained from the same sample, sequenced in a study of T cells in Graves' hyperthyroidism and ophthalmopathy. It was RNA transcripts that yielded the amplified TCR beta CDR3 regions. A first-round RT-PCR of the TCR CDR3 used the HTBI primer set. MiXCR, applied by TCRdb to the multiplex PCR reads, yields one record per CDR3 protein. The sample yields about 560,000 distinct CDR3 sequences, around 15% seen once. Sequenced input: blood. All receptors come from a woman younger than 35 with Graves' hyperthyroidism.

This clonotype was seen many times. The chain uses TRBV7-2 and TRBJ2-7; 7 bases align to TRBD1. CDR3 length equals 15 residues. V shed 1 base, J shed 3 bases, and the junction held 6 bases outside the gene matches. The germline gives CDR1 SGHTA, CDR2 FQGNSA. The CDR3 reads CASSLVRGPGYEQYF. The CDR3 DNA sequence: TGTGCCAGCAGCTTAGTTAGGGGGCCAGGCTACGAGCAGTACTTC.

V is TRBV30 and J is TRBJ1-5, with unresolved D. The CDR3 totals 13 residues. CDR1 and CDR2 (germline): GTSNPN, SVGIG (reference sequence). V was pared by 2 bases and J by 5 bases, with 10 bases between. The CDR3 nucleotides are TGTGCCTGGAGTAGTGGGAGGGATCAGCCCCAGCATTTT. Protein product: CAWSSGRDQPQHF.

This clonotype has a count of ten or more. The chain carries TRBV12-5 and TRBJ1-5, with D unclear. This CDR3 has 12 amino acids. The germline V and J ends were trimmed by 4 bases and 7 bases, with 8 bases remaining between them. CDR1 and CDR2 from the germline V gene are LGHNT and FRNRAP. The CDR3 protein is CASGYSTQPQHF. The CDR3 nucleotides are TGTGCTAGTGGTTATTCGACGCAGCCCCAGCATTTT.

The sample holds a few counts of this clonotype. The V call is TRBV7-8, the J call TRBJ2-7; 12 bases fit TRBD2. Trimming removed 2 bases from V and 4 bases from J; junction bases left unmatched: 9. The germline gives CDR1 SGHVS, CDR2 FQNEAQ. The length of the CDR3 is 17 residues. The chain's CDR3 is CASSLPLAGGGRYEQYF. The CDR3 nucleotides read TGTGCCAGCAGCTTACCCCTAGCGGGGGGGGGTCGGTACGAGCAGTACTTC. Full variable domain (remainder filled in from reference TRBV7-8 and TRBJ2-7): GAGVSQSPRYKVAKRGQDVALRCDPISGHVSLFWYQQALGQGPEFLTYFQNEAQLDKSGLPSDRFFAERPEGSVSTLKIQRTQQEDSAVYLCASSLPLAGGGRYEQYFGPGTRLTVT.

This clonotype was recorded at least ten times. The gene calls are TRBV7-2 and TRBJ1-4; tentative D call: TRBD1 (5 bases). V lost 4 bases, J lost 3 bases, and 9 bases lay in between. The germline V gene encodes CDR1 SGHTA and CDR2 FQGNSA. The CDR3 contains 14 residues. CDR3 amino acids: CASSYRQSNEKLFF. The CDR3 bases are TGTGCCAGCAGCTATCGACAGTCTAATGAAAAACTGTTTTTT. The full variable domain, rest sourced from reference TRBV7-2 and TRBJ1-4, is GAGVSQSPSNKVTEKGKDVELRCDPISGHTALYWYRQSLGQGLEFLIYFQGNSAPDKSGLPSDRFSAERTGGSVSTLTIQRTQQEDSAVYLCASSYRQSNEKLFFGSGTQLSVL.

V is TRBV5-1 and J is TRBJ2-2; D is possibly TRBD1 (5 bases). The CDR3 sequence is 14 residues long. Trimming removed 5 bases from V and 0 bases from J, with 8 bases in between. The germline V gene has CDR1 SGHRS and CDR2 YFSETQ. This CDR3 is CASRRQPNTGELFF. CDR3 DNA: TGCGCCAGCAGAAGACAGCCGAACACCGGGGAGCTGTTTTTT.

This clonotype was picked up many times. V is TRBV20-1 and J is TRBJ2-7; TRBD1 matches 10 bases. The J segment lost 3 bases and the V segment lost 5 bases, leaving 10 bases of the junction unmatched. The CDR3 runs to 15 residues. Germline V gives CDR1 DFQATT, CDR2 SNEGSKA (reference sequence). The CDR3 bases are TGCAGTGCTTTCTCCTCCGGGGACAGGGGCTACGAGCAGTACTTC. Translating gives CSAFSSGDRGYEQYF.

This clonotype appeared many times. V is TRBV6-1 and J is TRBJ1-2, with D unclear. Trimming cost V 10 bases and J 0 bases, with 24 bases left between them. The germline V gene encodes CDR1 MNHNS and CDR2 SASEGT. This CDR3 is built from 17 residues. The CDR3 loop reads CATFRQAGEPSNYGYTF. Here the CDR3 DNA reads TGTGCCACCTTTAGGCAGGCGGGCGAACCCTCTAACTATGGCTACACCTTC.

In its sample, this clonotype was seen many times. CDR3 residues: CASNSGRGRGIQPQHF. CDR3 in DNA: TGTGCCAGCAACTCGGGCAGGGGCAGGGGGATACAGCCCCAGCATTTT. The chain uses TRBV6-9 and TRBJ1-5; 7 bases are a match to TRBD1. V lost 7 bases, J lost 7 bases, and 16 bases stayed unmatched. Germline CDR1 is MNHGY and CDR2 is SVAAGI. CDR3 length: 16 amino acids.

The rearrangement joins TRBV20-1 to TRBJ2-4, with D perhaps being TRBD1 or TRBD2 (5 bases each). The germline gives CDR1 DFQATT, CDR2 SNEGSKA (reference sequence). Trimming left V 1 base short and J 0 bases short, with 7 bases between. The length of the CDR3 is 14 residues. CDR3 sequence (DNA): TGCAGTGCTAGAGTGGGGGTAGCCAAAAACATTCAGTACTTC. It codes for CSARVGVAKNIQYF.

There are a few counts of this clonotype. The V and J genes are TRBV25-1 and TRBJ2-3; weak D call: TRBD2 (5 bases). Germline CDR1 MGHDK, CDR2 SYGVNS. The V end lost 0 bases, the J end lost 6 bases, and 10 bases lay between the germline ends. The CDR3 contains 14 residues. This CDR3 reads CASSEYRGHDTQYF. The CDR3 region has the DNA TGTGCCAGCAGTGAATACCGGGGTCATGATACGCAGTATTTT.

This clonotype was recorded many times. The rearrangement joins TRBV7-8 to TRBJ1-1; the D is unclear. Germline V gene sequence: CDR1 SGHVS, CDR2 FQNEAQ. V was pared by 1 base and J by 0 bases, with 9 bases between. This CDR3 contains 15 residues. The CDR3 sequence is CASSLVLGVNTEAFF. The CDR3 bases are TGTGCCAGCAGCTTAGTCTTGGGTGTGAACACTGAAGCTTTCTTT.

This clonotype has only a few counts. CDR3 amino acids: CATSELPGQPQHF. In DNA, the CDR3 is TGTGCCACCAGTGAGCTCCCAGGGCAGCCCCAGCATTTT. The rearrangement uses TRBV24-1 and TRBJ1-5; TRBD1 is a possible D gene (5 bases). This CDR3 is 13 amino acids long. V was cut by 4 bases and J by 7 bases, with 10 bases left in between. From germline, CDR1 is KGHDR and CDR2 SFDVKD.

The sample holds many counts of this clonotype. The V gene is TRBV3-1, the J gene TRBJ2-1, with 8 bases identical to TRBD2. The length of the CDR3 is 14 residues. Germline values: CDR1 LGHDT, CDR2 YNNKEL (reference sequence). The V segment lost 1 base and the J segment 9 bases; nucleotides outside the gene matches: 5. The CDR3 reads CASSQVPAGGEQFF. The CDR3 bases are TGTGCCAGCAGCCAAGTTCCCGCGGGGGGTGAGCAGTTCTTC.

This clonotype was seen at least ten times. The rearrangement links TRBV3-1 to TRBJ1-5; TRBD1 might be the D (5 bases). Germline CDR1 reads LGHDT; CDR2 reads YNNKEL (reference sequence). The germline V and J ends were trimmed by 3 bases and 5 bases, with 14 bases remaining between them. The length of the CDR3 is 15 residues. As DNA, the CDR3 is TGTGCCAGCAGCCAGGCTGGGCAGGGTTATCAGCCCCAGCATTTT. This codes for CASSQAGQGYQPQHF. The full variable domain, in which reference TRBV3-1 and TRBJ1-5 provide the parts outside the CDR3, is DTAVSQTPKYLVTQMGNDKSIKCEQNLGHDTMYWYKQDSKKFLKIMFSYNNKELIINETVPNRFSPKSPDKAHLNLHINSLELGDSAVYFCASSQAGQGYQPQHFGDGTRLSIL.

This rearrangement joins TRBV7-2 to TRBJ2-7, with D tentatively TRBD2 (5 bases). This CDR3 is built from 14 residues. The V end was cut by 0 bases, the J end by 3 bases, with 9 bases between. CDR1 and CDR2 (germline): SGHTA, FQGNSA. The CDR3 sequence: CASSLAGLDYEQYF. The CDR3 nucleotides are TGTGCCAGCAGCTTAGCCGGACTCGACTACGAGCAGTACTTC.

This clonotype was observed a handful of times. This chain uses TRBV25-1 with TRBJ2-7, with 8 bases matching TRBD1. Germline CDR1 is MGHDK and CDR2 is SYGVNS. V shed 5 bases, J shed 3 bases, and the junction held 15 bases outside the gene matches. This CDR3 has 17 amino acids. The CDR3 spells CASSSPPPQGDIYEQYF. The CDR3 DNA sequence: TGTGCCAGCAGTTCGCCCCCTCCACAGGGGGACATCTACGAGCAGTACTTC.

This clonotype was observed a handful of times. This chain connects TRBV10-2 to TRBJ1-4; 9 bases are shared with TRBD1. Germline loops: CDR1 WSHSY, CDR2 SAAADI. CDR3 size: 14 residues. The trim removed 8 bases at V and 5 bases at J, leaving 6 bases unmatched. CDR3 nucleotide sequence: TGCGCCAGCCAGGGGACAGGGCTAAATGAAAAACTGTTTTTT. Protein sequence: CASQGTGLNEKLFF.

The chain recombines TRBV20-1 with TRBJ2-3; 7 bases are a match to TRBD2. After removal of 5 bases from V and 4 bases from J, the junction contained 15 bases not matched to a gene. This CDR3 is built from 16 residues. Germline V gives CDR1 DFQATT, CDR2 SNEGSKA (reference sequence). CDR3 residues: CSAPWGGRALPDTQYF. The DNA of the CDR3 is TGCAGTGCTCCCTGGGGTGGGAGGGCCCTGCCAGATACGCAGTATTTT.

Remarks on this clonotype: A read error is possible here, since a much larger clone lies one base away. This chain uses TRBV2 with TRBJ1-1, with no clear D. This CDR3 comprises 13 residues. Germline V gives CDR1 SNHLY, CDR2 FYNNEI. The CDR3 bases are TGTGCCAGCAGTGGTGAAGGGCTCACTGAAGCTTCCTTT. The encoded protein is CASSGEGLTEASF.

About this clonotype itself: This sequence may be a read error, since a much larger clone differs from it by one base. V gene TRBV11-2 combines with J gene TRBJ2-5; D not certain. This CDR3 has 13 amino acids. Germline loops: CDR1 SGHAT, CDR2 FQNNGV. This CDR3 is CASSLPNQETQCF. As DNA, the CDR3 is TGTGCCAGCAGCTTACCCAACCAAGAGACCCAGTGCTTC.

This clonotype was seen repeatedly, ten times or more. The chain has TRBV11-1 and TRBJ2-1; no reliable D call. Trimming cost V 1 base and J 8 bases, with 9 bases left between them. The CDR3 has 13 residues. Germline lookup yields CDR1 SGHAT and CDR2 FQDESV (reference sequence). CDR3 in DNA: TGTGCCAGCAGCTTAGGGCTGAGCGATGAGCAGTTCTTC. It encodes CASSLGLSDEQFF.

This sequence joins TRBV6-2 or TRBV6-3 and TRBJ2-1, with no clear D. This CDR3 has 16 amino acids. Germline CDR1 is MNHEY and CDR2 is SVGEGT. Trimming pared 2 bases from V and 5 bases from J, leaving 16 bases between. The CDR3 region has the DNA TGTGCCAGCAGTTACGCCTTTAAGCTGGGTCACAATGAGCAGTTCTTC. It specifies CASSYAFKLGHNEQFF.

The sample holds a few counts of this clonotype. The chain joins TRBV14 to TRBJ1-2; D is ambiguous. CDR1 SGHDN and CDR2 FVKESK come from the germline V gene. V shed 4 bases and J shed 0 bases, with 6 bases lying between them. The CDR3 loop spans 13 amino acids. CDR3 coding DNA: TGTGCCAGCAGCCTCGTGACTAACTATGGCTACACCTTC. Translating it yields CASSLVTNYGYTF.

This clonotype was observed at least ten times. This CDR3 is CASSRSDTQYF. CDR3 DNA sequence: TGTGCCAGCAGTCGTTCAGATACGCAGTATTTT. V is TRBV2 and J is TRBJ2-3; D is uncertain. The germline V and J ends were trimmed by 5 bases and 4 bases, with 4 bases remaining between them. The CDR3 spans 11 residues. Germline V gene sequence: CDR1 SNHLY, CDR2 FYNNEI.

This clonotype was seen a few times. This chain uses TRBV15 with TRBJ2-1, with a possible D match to TRBD2 (6 bases). The germline CDR1 and CDR2 sequences are LNHNV and YYDKDF (reference sequence). The length of the CDR3 is 16 residues. V was clipped by 1 base and J by 8 bases, with 18 bases between them. CDR3 residues: CATSRGVGGLGDEQFF. CDR3 DNA: TGTGCCACCAGCAGAGGGGTCGGGGGTCTTGGCGATGAGCAGTTCTTC.

This clonotype was detected ten times or more. The V gene is TRBV6-1, the J gene TRBJ2-5; the D gene is possibly TRBD2 (6 bases). From germline, CDR1 is MNHNS and CDR2 SASEGT. V lost 6 bases and J 4 bases, leaving 18 bases between the germline ends. This CDR3 region has 15 residues. The chain's CDR3 is CASSLTWGEAETQYF. The DNA for the CDR3 is TGTGCCAGCAGCCTAACTTGGGGGGAGGCAGAGACCCAGTACTTC.

The chain couples TRBV27 to TRBJ2-2; 7 bases align to TRBD2. Germline CDR1 is MNHEY and CDR2 is SMNVEV (reference sequence). The ends lost 7 bases at V and 7 bases at J; junction bases unmatched: 3. This CDR3 contains 12 residues. CDR3 sequence (DNA): TGTGCCAGCAAGCGGGGACTCGGGGAGCTGTTTTTT. This codes for CASKRGLGELFF.

This clonotype showed up many times. The chain couples TRBV12-3 or TRBV12-4 to TRBJ2-7; 8 bases align to TRBD2. J was trimmed by 3 bases and V by 6 bases; bases with no gene match: 10. This CDR3 is 15 amino acids long. The CDR3 nucleotides are TGTGCCAGCAGGTATAAAGCGGGAGTTAACTACGAGCAGTACTTC. Protein: CASRYKAGVNYEQYF.